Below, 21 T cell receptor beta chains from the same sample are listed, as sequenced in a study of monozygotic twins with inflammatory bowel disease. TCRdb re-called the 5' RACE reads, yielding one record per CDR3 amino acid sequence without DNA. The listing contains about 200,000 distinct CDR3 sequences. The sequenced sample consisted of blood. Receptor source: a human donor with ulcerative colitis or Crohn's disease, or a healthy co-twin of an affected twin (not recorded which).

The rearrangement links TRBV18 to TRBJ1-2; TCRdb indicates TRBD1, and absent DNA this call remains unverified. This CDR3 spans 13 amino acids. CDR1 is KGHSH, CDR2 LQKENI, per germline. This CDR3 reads CASSLRDRYGYTF.

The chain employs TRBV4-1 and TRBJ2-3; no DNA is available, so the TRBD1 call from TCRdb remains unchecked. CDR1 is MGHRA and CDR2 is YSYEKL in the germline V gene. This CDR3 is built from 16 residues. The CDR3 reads CASSQNRGPGTDTQYF.

CDR3 protein: CASSPPPQETQYF. The J gene is TRBJ2-5, the V gene TRBV7-9; TCRdb's D gene call, TRBD2, goes unchecked for lack of DNA. CDR3 length: 13 residues. Per germline, CDR1 SEHNR and CDR2 FQNEAQ (reference sequence).

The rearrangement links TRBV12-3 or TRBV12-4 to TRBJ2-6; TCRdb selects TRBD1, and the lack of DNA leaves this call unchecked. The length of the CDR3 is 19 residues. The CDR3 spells CASSDYLRGLRSGANVLTF.

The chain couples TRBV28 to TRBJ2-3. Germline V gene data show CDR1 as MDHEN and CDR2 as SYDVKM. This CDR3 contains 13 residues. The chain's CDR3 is CASSYPNTDTQYF.

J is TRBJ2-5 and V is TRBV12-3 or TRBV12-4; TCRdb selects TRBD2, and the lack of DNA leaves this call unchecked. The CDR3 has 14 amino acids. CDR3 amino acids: CASSPSGGAETQYF.

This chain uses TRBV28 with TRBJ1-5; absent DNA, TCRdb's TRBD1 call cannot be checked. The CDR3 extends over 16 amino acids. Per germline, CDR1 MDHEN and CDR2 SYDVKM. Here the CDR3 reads CASSSPTGGINQPQHF. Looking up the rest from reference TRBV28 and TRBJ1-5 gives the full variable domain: DVKVTQSSRYLVKRTGEKVFLECVQDMDHENMFWYRQDPGLGLRLIYFSYDVKMKEKGDIPEGYSVSREKKERFSLILESASTNQTSMYLCASSSPTGGINQPQHFGDGTRLSIL.

The CDR3 reads CASSLGVGPGDF. This rearrangement joins TRBV12-3 or TRBV12-4 to TRBJ2-3; lacking DNA, the TRBD1 call made by TCRdb goes unchecked. CDR3 length: 12 amino acids.

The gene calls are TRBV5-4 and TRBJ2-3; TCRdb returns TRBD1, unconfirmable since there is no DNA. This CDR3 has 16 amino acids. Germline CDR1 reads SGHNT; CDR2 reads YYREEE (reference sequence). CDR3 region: CASSDWTGQTTDTQYF. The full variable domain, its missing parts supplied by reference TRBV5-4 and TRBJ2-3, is ETGVTQSPTHLIKTRGQQVTLRCSSQSGHNTVSWYQQALGQGPQFIFQYYREEENGRGNFPPRFSGLQFPNYSSELNVNALELDDSALYLCASSDWTGQTTDTQYFGPGTRLTVL.

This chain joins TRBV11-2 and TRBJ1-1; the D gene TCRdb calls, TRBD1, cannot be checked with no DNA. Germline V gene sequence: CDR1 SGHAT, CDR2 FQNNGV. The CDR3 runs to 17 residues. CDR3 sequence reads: CASSPRGWGEVNTEAFF.

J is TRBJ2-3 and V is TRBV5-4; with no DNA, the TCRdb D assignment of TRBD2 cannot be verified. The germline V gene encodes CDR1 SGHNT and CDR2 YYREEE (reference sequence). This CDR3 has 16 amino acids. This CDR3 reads CASSLISGRSTDTQYF.

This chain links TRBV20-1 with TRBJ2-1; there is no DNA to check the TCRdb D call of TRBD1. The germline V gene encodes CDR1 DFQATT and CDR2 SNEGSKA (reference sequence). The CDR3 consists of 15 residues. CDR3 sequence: CSARGDRVAYNEQFF.

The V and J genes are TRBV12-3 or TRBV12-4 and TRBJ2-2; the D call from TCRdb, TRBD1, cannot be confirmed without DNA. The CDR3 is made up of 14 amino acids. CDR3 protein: CASSYGQYTGELFF.

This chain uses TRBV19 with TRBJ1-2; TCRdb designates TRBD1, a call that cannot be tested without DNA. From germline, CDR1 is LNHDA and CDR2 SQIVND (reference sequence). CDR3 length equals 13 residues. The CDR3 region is CASRRGTFYGYTF.

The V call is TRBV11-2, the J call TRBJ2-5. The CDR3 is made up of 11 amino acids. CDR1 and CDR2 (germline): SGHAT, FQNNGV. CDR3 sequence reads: CASSGLETQYF.

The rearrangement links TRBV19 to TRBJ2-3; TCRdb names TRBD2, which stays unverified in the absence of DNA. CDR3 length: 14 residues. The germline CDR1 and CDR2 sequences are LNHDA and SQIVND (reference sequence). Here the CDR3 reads CASSRIGGRDTQYF.

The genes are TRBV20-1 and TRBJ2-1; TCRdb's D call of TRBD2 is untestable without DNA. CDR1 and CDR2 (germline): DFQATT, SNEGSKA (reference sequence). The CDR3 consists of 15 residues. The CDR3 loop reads CSATMGTSGRNEQFF.

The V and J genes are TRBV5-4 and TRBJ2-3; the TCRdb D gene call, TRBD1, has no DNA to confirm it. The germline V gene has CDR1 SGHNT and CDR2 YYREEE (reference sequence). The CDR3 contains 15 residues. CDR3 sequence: CAREGGGPSTDTQYF.

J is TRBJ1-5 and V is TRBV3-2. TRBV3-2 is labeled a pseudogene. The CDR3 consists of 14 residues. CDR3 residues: CASSQVWTQQPQHF.

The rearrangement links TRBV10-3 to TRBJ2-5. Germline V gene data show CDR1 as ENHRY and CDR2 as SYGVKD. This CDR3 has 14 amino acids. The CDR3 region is CAISERQGQETQYF.

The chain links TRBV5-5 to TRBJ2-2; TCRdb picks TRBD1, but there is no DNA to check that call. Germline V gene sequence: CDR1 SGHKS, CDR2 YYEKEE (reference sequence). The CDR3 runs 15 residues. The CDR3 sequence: CASSARQTNTGELFF.